These 32 T cell receptor beta chains were all obtained from the same sample, sequenced in a study of T cell repertoires in cytomegalovirus infection. TCRdb reanalysed the reads using MiXCR and keeps one entry per CDR3 protein. The sample records 700,000 to 900,000 distinct CDR3 sequences, around 29% being singletons. Their antigens remain unidentified. The starting material was cultured CD8+ T cells from PBMCs, obtained from culture after CMV antigen stimulation. The receptors shown here come from a human donor in good health (CMV status not recorded). Some clones in this sample may be carry-over from other donors' samples.

This clonotype was seen repeatedly, ten times or more. The V gene is TRBV7-8, the J gene TRBJ1-3, with D unresolved. CDR1 and CDR2 (germline): SGHVS, FQNEAQ. The CDR3 is made up of 16 amino acids. The V and J ends lost 1 base and 0 bases respectively, with 10 bases between them. The CDR3 DNA reads TGTGCCAGCAGCTTAGAGATAGGCCCCTCTGGAAACACCATATATTTT. Protein: CASSLEIGPSGNTIYF.

This chain links TRBV28 with TRBJ1-1; TRBD1 is a possible D gene (5 bases). This CDR3 has 13 residues. V was shortened by 10 bases and J by 5 bases, with 17 bases between the two germline ends. Germline V gene data show CDR1 as MDHEN and CDR2 as SYDVKM. The CDR3 loop reads CATAGRGLTEAFF. CDR3 coding DNA: TGTGCCACCGCGGGGAGGGGATTGACTGAAGCTTTCTTT.

The rearrangement joins TRBV25-1 to TRBJ1-3; TRBD1 matches 11 bases. The CDR3 loop spans 15 amino acids. CDR1 and CDR2 from the germline V gene are MGHDK and SYGVNS. Germline trimming cut 6 bases from V and 3 bases from J; bases unmatched to any gene: 4. DNA for the CDR3: TGTGCCAGCAGCTACGGGACAGGGGGTGGAAACACCATATATTTT. It translates to CASSYGTGGGNTIYF.

In regard to this clonotype: This may be a read error: a much more frequent sequence differs by one nucleotide. The genes are TRBV12-3 or TRBV12-4 and TRBJ2-2, with TRBD1 matching over 7 bases. J gave up 2 bases and V 10 bases, and 10 bases lay outside the gene matches. The CDR3 is made up of 15 amino acids. The DNA for the CDR3 is TGTGCCAACATTACTGGGACAGTAAACACCGGGGAGCTGTTTTTT. Translating it yields CANITGTVNTGELFF.

This chain connects TRBV19 to TRBJ1-5; D not certain. Germline CDR1 and CDR2: LNHDA and SQIVND (reference sequence). Trimming shortened V by 1 base and J by 5 bases, and 12 bases separated the two germline ends. This CDR3 is built from 15 residues. The CDR3 DNA reads as TGTGCCAGTAGTATAGGGTCCGGGAACCATCAGCCCCAGCATTTT. It yields the protein CASSIGSGNHQPQHF. The complete variable domain, with remaining parts taken from reference TRBV19 and TRBJ1-5, reads DGGITQSPKYLFRKEGQNVTLSCEQNLNHDAMYWYRQDPGQGLRLIYYSQIVNDFQKGDIAEGYSVSREKKESFPLTVTSAQKNPTAFYLCASSIGSGNHQPQHFGDGTRLSIL.

This clonotype appeared a few times. The chain couples TRBV6-5 to TRBJ1-5, with TRBD1 identical over 9 bases. Losses at the gene ends were 5 bases for V and 6 bases for J; bases not matched to a gene: 11. CDR1 MNHEY and CDR2 SVGAGI come from the germline V gene. The CDR3 spans 16 residues. DNA for the CDR3: TGTGCCAGCAGTCTGATCGGCGGACAGGGGATTCAGCCCCAGCATTTT. It yields the protein CASSLIGGQGIQPQHF.

Written as DNA, the CDR3 is TGCGCCAGCAGCCAAGGACACGGTAGAACTGAAGCTTTCTTT. As protein: CASSQGHGRTEAFF. The genes are TRBV4-1 and TRBJ1-1, with D hard to call. The CDR3 has 14 residues. V was pared by 1 base and J by 5 bases, with 11 bases between. Germline CDR1 and CDR2: MGHRA and YSYEKL.

This clonotype has at least ten counts. The chain joins TRBV12-3 or TRBV12-4 to TRBJ1-2; the D is unclear. Trimming pared 9 bases from V and 1 base from J, leaving 12 bases between. The CDR3 is 13 residues long. DNA of the CDR3: TGTGCCAGTAGTCTCGGGCTTAACTATGGCTACACCTTC. This translates into CASSLGLNYGYTF.

This clonotype was recorded a few times. This chain links TRBV20-1 with TRBJ1-2, with D possibly matching TRBD1 (6 bases). The CDR3 has 18 residues. Germline lookup yields CDR1 DFQATT and CDR2 SNEGSKA (reference sequence). V lost 0 bases and J lost 2, with 22 bases in between. CDR3 loop: CSARDRRQVASFNYGYTF. Written as DNA, the CDR3 is TGCAGTGCTAGAGATCGTCGACAGGTTGCCTCCTTCAACTATGGCTACACCTTC.

The chain recombines TRBV12-5 with TRBJ1-1; no clear D gene. Deletions cut 7 bases from V and 0 bases from J, with 9 bases between. This CDR3 has 13 residues. Germline CDR1 reads LGHNT; CDR2 reads FRNRAP. CDR3 bases: TGTGCTAGTGCCCTCGGGTTGAACACTGAAGCTTTCTTT. It specifies CASALGLNTEAFF.

On this clonotype itself: With a much larger clone just one base away, this may be a read error. This chain connects TRBV6-1 to TRBJ2-1; 9 bases align to TRBD1. CDR3 length: 15 amino acids. Germline-derived CDR1 and CDR2 are MNHNS and SASEGT. The CDR3 bases are TGTGCCAACAGTGACGCCGGGACAGGGCGCAATGAGCAGTTCTTC. This sequence encodes CANSDAGTGRNEQFF.

This clonotype was seen once. The chain recombines TRBV7-6 with TRBJ2-1; the match to TRBD1 covers 7 bases. Germline V gene sequence: CDR1 SGHVS, CDR2 FNYEAQ. The CDR3 contains 15 residues. The J segment lost 5 bases and the V segment lost 4 bases, leaving 8 bases of the junction unmatched. The CDR3 DNA sequence: TGTGCCAGCAGCTGCCCCTCCGGGACAGACAATGAGCAGTTCTTC. It encodes CASSCPSGTDNEQFF.

This clonotype was detected many times. The rearrangement joins TRBV7-2 to TRBJ2-3; TRBD1 aligns across 9 bases. Losses at the gene ends were 5 bases for V and 6 bases for J; bases not matched to a gene: 6. Germline values: CDR1 SGHTA, CDR2 FQGNSA. The CDR3 extends over 14 amino acids. CDR3 coding DNA: TGTGCCAGCAGCCCACAGGGGGCGCTGGATACGCAGTATTTT. Encoded protein: CASSPQGALDTQYF.

This clonotype was counted between two and nine times. The rearrangement joins TRBV12-5 to TRBJ2-7; the D call may be TRBD1 or TRBD2 (5 bases each). Germline V gene data show CDR1 as LGHNT and CDR2 as FRNRAP. This CDR3 is 12 amino acids long. V was cut by 6 bases and J by 4 bases, with 10 bases left in between. The CDR3 here is CASGGTGYEQYF. Here the CDR3 DNA reads TGTGCTAGTGGAGGGACGGGATACGAGCAGTACTTC. The whole variable domain, remainder taken from reference TRBV12-5 and TRBJ2-7, is DARVTQTPRHKVTEMGQEVTMRCQPILGHNTVFWYRQTMMQGLELLAYFRNRAPLDDSGMPKDRFSAEMPDATLATLKIQPSEPRDSAVYFCASGGTGYEQYFGPGTRLTVT.

The genes are TRBV10-3 and TRBJ2-7, with TRBD2 matching 9 bases. The CDR3 is 13 amino acids. Germline-derived CDR1 and CDR2 are ENHRY and SYGVKD. Losses at the gene ends were 11 bases for V and 3 bases for J; bases not matched to a gene: 8. For the CDR3, the DNA is TGTGCCTCACGGACTAGCGCCAACTACGAGCAGTACTTC. Protein: CASRTSANYEQYF.

This clonotype turned up a few times. The chain uses TRBV7-9 and TRBJ2-2; 8 nucleotides align to TRBD1. CDR1 is SEHNR and CDR2 is FQNEAQ in the germline V gene (reference sequence). The CDR3 covers 14 residues. After removal of 5 bases from V and 6 bases from J, the junction contained 5 bases not matched to a gene. The CDR3 sequence: CASSTQGAPGELFF. CDR3 in DNA: TGTGCCAGCAGCACTCAGGGGGCACCCGGGGAGCTGTTTTTT.

This clonotype has a handful of counts. The chain combines TRBV6-1 with TRBJ2-7, with D unresolved. V shed 2 bases and J shed 9 bases, with 17 bases lying between them. The length of the CDR3 is 14 residues. Germline assignment: CDR1 MNHNS and CDR2 SASEGT. The CDR3: CASSELVTTKVQYV. The DNA for the CDR3 is TGTGCCAGCAGTGAACTGGTAACTACCAAGGTGCAGTACGTC.

This clonotype was observed a few times. This chain connects TRBV7-9 to TRBJ2-7; no definite D call. V was cut by 5 bases and J by 1 base, with 18 bases left in between. Germline CDR1 SEHNR, CDR2 FQNEAQ (reference sequence). The CDR3 is 16 residues long. This CDR3 is CASSTTLETPSYEQYF. The CDR3 DNA is TGTGCCAGCAGCACTACTCTAGAAACTCCGTCCTACGAGCAGTACTTC. The complete variable domain, with remaining parts taken from reference TRBV7-9 and TRBJ2-7, reads DTGVSQNPRHKITKRGQNVTFRCDPISEHNRLYWYRQTLGQGPEFLTYFQNEAQLEKSRLLSDRFSAERPKGSFSTLEIQRTEQGDSAMYLCASSTTLETPSYEQYFGPGTRLTVT.

This clonotype was recorded many times. The chain joins TRBV6-2 or TRBV6-3 to TRBJ1-1; tentative D call: TRBD1 (5 bases). Germline V lookup: CDR1 MNHEY, CDR2 SVGEGT. This CDR3 is 15 amino acids long. Trimming took off 0 bases at V and 4 bases at J, with 12 bases between the two ends. The CDR3 spells CASSYSAGGGTEAFF. The CDR3 coding sequence is TGTGCCAGCAGTTACTCGGCCGGGGGAGGCACTGAAGCTTTCTTT.

A few counts support this clonotype. CDR3 sequence reads: CASSLSGSTDIQYF. The CDR3 DNA sequence: TGTGCCAGCAGTTTATCTGGGAGCACGGACATTCAGTACTTC. This sequence joins TRBV28 and TRBJ2-4; TRBD2 might be the D (5 bases). The V and J ends lost 1 base and 8 bases respectively, with 12 bases between them. Germline CDR1 and CDR2: MDHEN and SYDVKM. This CDR3 region has 14 residues.

Here the CDR3 DNA reads TGCAGCGTCGAAACCGACACCCCCTACGAGCAGTACTTC. Residues: CSVETDTPYEQYF. The chain combines TRBV29-1 with TRBJ2-7; D remains unclear. The germline V gene has CDR1 SQVTM and CDR2 ANQGSEA. V lost 6 bases and J 2 bases, leaving 14 bases between the germline ends. CDR3 length equals 13 residues.

This rearrangement joins TRBV6-5 to TRBJ1-6, with 7 nucleotides matching TRBD1. The germline CDR1 and CDR2 sequences are MNHEY and SVGAGI. This CDR3 spans 18 amino acids. V lost 1 base, J lost 6 bases, and 12 bases stayed unmatched. The DNA for the CDR3 is TGTGCCAGCAGTTACTTATTTCCCACAGGGGTCGGTAATTCACCCCTCCACTTT. Translation: CASSYLFPTGVGNSPLHF.

The chain has TRBV7-2 and TRBJ1-1, with unresolved D. The CDR3 runs to 15 residues. CDR1 SGHTA and CDR2 FQGNSA come from the germline V gene. V shed 3 bases and J shed 4 bases, with 15 bases lying between them. The CDR3 DNA reads as TGTGCCAGCAGCTTGTTGACGCTTGGCGGCACTGAAGCTTTCTTT. This translates into CASSLLTLGGTEAFF.

Only a few counts were recorded for this clonotype. The V call is TRBV7-2, the J call TRBJ1-6; D not resolved. CDR1 and CDR2 from the germline V gene are SGHTA and FQGNSA. With 3 bases removed from V and 6 bases from J, the gap between germline ends came to 12 bases. The CDR3 is made up of 15 amino acids. The CDR3 is CASSFPSQINSPLHF. The CDR3 nucleotides read TGTGCCAGCAGCTTTCCCAGTCAGATTAATTCACCCCTCCACTTT. Based on the CDR3 plus reference TRBV7-2 and TRBJ1-6, the full variable domain is GAGVSQSPSNKVTEKGKDVELRCDPISGHTALYWYRQSLGQGLEFLIYFQGNSAPDKSGLPSDRFSAERTGGSVSTLTIQRTQQEDSAVYLCASSFPSQINSPLHFGNGTRLTVT.

This clonotype was counted a few times. The rearrangement links TRBV12-3 or TRBV12-4 to TRBJ1-4; the D is unclear. V gave up 7 bases and J gave up 4 bases, with 13 bases separating them. The CDR3 runs 14 residues. CDR3 residues: CASKTRGNNEKLFF. The CDR3 nucleotides read TGTGCCAGCAAAACTCGTGGCAATAATGAAAAACTGTTTTTT.

This chain connects TRBV19 to TRBJ2-2; 10 bases agree with TRBD1. Germline V gene lookup returns CDR1 LNHDA and CDR2 SQIVND (reference sequence). The CDR3 covers 16 residues. V shed 10 bases, J shed 2 bases, and the junction held 10 bases outside the gene matches. The CDR3 spells CATATGTGENTGELFF. As DNA, the CDR3 is TGTGCCACCGCGACCGGGACAGGGGAAAACACCGGGGAGCTGTTTTTT.

The chain uses TRBV6-2 or TRBV6-3 and TRBJ1-1, with 7 bases identical to TRBD1. V was pared by 5 bases and J by 5 bases, with 8 bases of the junction left unmatched. The germline V gene encodes CDR1 MNHEY and CDR2 SVGEGT. This CDR3 contains 14 residues. This chain's CDR3 is CASSDYRDSTEAFF. In DNA, the CDR3 is TGTGCCAGCAGTGACTACCGGGACAGTACTGAAGCTTTCTTT.

This clonotype was seen ten or more times. V and J are TRBV19 and TRBJ1-1; D is undetermined. CDR3 length: 17 residues. The germline gives CDR1 LNHDA, CDR2 SQIVND (reference sequence). Trimming cost V 9 bases and J 2 bases, with 25 bases left between them. The CDR3 DNA sequence: TGTGCCAGCCGTAGATGGACGGCCGATTTTAGTAACACTGAAGCTTTCTTT. Encoded protein: CASRRWTADFSNTEAFF.

The chain combines TRBV7-1 with TRBJ2-1; D uncertain. TRBV7-1 is recorded as an ORF, its role being uncertain. Trimming cost V 3 bases and J 6 bases, with 9 bases left between them. This CDR3 is built from 13 residues. The CDR3 loop is CASSSTIGNEQFF. The DNA for the CDR3 is TGTGCCAGCAGCTCGACGATAGGCAATGAGCAGTTCTTC.

The chain carries TRBV29-1 and TRBJ1-2; the D gene is possibly TRBD1 (5 bases). V was clipped by 7 bases and J by 4 bases, with 10 bases between them. The CDR3 consists of 11 residues. Germline V gene lookup returns CDR1 SQVTM and CDR2 ANQGSEA. CDR3 region: CSAPGGYGYTF. CDR3 coding DNA: TGCAGCGCACCCGGGGGCTATGGCTACACCTTC.

The table lists this clonotype with many counts. DNA for the CDR3: TGTGCCAGCAGTGGAGGTTTTGGGACAGGGGGCTATGGCTACACCTTC. Translated: CASSGGFGTGGYGYTF. The V call is TRBV28, the J call TRBJ1-2, with 11 bases that match TRBD1. The V segment lost 5 bases and the J segment 4 bases; nucleotides outside the gene matches: 9. The CDR3 covers 16 residues. Germline V gene sequence: CDR1 MDHEN, CDR2 SYDVKM.

The rearrangement links TRBV5-6 to TRBJ2-1, with TRBD2 identical over 7 bases. The CDR3 consists of 15 residues. Germline CDR1 reads SGHDT; CDR2 reads YYEEEE. After removal of 3 bases from V and 4 bases from J, the junction contained 7 bases not matched to a gene. CDR3 sequence (DNA): TGTGCCAGCAGCTCCCGACTAGCCGAGTACAATGAGCAGTTCTTC. It is translated as CASSSRLAEYNEQFF.